This TCR beta chain emerged from a study of blood T cells in healthy people across ages. Overall study findings and caveats: Per million T cells, TCR beta diversity dropped about linearly as age rose.

Total RNA was isolated from each sample in quantities of at least 6 micrograms. Details on this clonotype: Its antigen is currently unknown.

Germline loops: CDR1 SQVTM, CDR2 ANQGSEA. The junction had 7 bases not matched to a gene; V was cut back by 6 bases and J by 4 bases. This CDR3 is 13 amino acids long. The authors ran a second PCR of roughly 6 to 11 cycles using a sample-barcoded 5' primer and a J-beta primer mix. Unique molecular identifiers of 12 random nucleotides labeled each cDNA. All samples gave at least 2.5 million CDR3-containing paired-end reads. TCRdb re-analysed the 5' RACE reads in MiXCR, keeping a single row per CDR3 protein. The sample yields approximately 830,000 distinct CDR3 sequences, 60% to 80% seen once. The rearrangement joins TRBV29-1 to TRBJ2-3, with 7 positions matching TRBD2. Specimen: blood. The receptor was isolated from a young man in good health. CDR3 in amino acids: CSVSRGEADTQYF. The CDR3 coding sequence is TGCAGCGTCAGCCGGGGGGAGGCAGATACGCAGTATTTT.